Described below is a single T cell receptor (beta chain) sequence and its context. Per the authors' pipeline: Estimation of nucleated cell counts relied on the amplification of reference gene primers. Clones were sequenced by immunoSEQ multiplex PCR, and TCRdb holds only the in-frame ones, with some missing. D and trimming were read from the DNA, whereas the V and J calls and clone size are those reported in that table. In the table there are about 62,000 clones, just over 85% of which are singletons. These data originate in a study of blood T cell repertoires in COVID-19. Study overall: Researchers got acute and convalescent COVID-19 samples from the United States, Italy and Spain. T cells, B-cell-depleted T cells, or PBMCs provided the cDNA or gDNA that served as material.

The V gene lost 4 bases and the J gene lost 0 bases, with 7 bases spanning the gap. Germline lookup yields CDR1 SNHLY and CDR2 FYNNEI. This CDR3 spans 15 amino acids. Sequencing used peripheral blood. The receptor was derived from a woman of 80 years or more with acute or convalescent COVID-19. The chain uses TRBV2 and TRBJ1-6; D call uncertain. This CDR3 reads CASSGESSYNSPLHF. The CDR3 coding sequence is TGTGCCAGCAGTGGTGAGAGCTCCTATAATTCACCCCTCCACTTT.